A selection of T cell receptor beta chains follows, all from one sample in a study of neurological immune-mediated disorders. TCRdb reprocessed the 5' RACE reads via MiXCR and lists one record per CDR3 protein. The data contain about 52,000 distinct CDR3 sequences, more than 3.5% of them seen just once; the ten biggest clones take up 6% to 7%. The sequenced material came from PBMCs. These receptor sequences come from a man aged 60 to 69 with multiple sclerosis. Both conserved end residues are part of each CDR3. D genes are given only for firm matches. Clone size is given as once, few, many, or a class for an expanded clone.

many	TRBD2	TRBJ2-1	TRBV5-1	CASSGGGLYNEQFF	TGCGCCAGCAGCGGCGGGGGGCTCTACAATGAGCAGTTCTTC
many	.	TRBJ1-1	TRBV7-2	CASSSQRNTEAFF	TGTGCCAGCAGCTCACAGAGGAACACTGAAGCTTTCTTT
many	.	TRBJ1-3	TRBV6-5	CASSPLGGNTIYF	TGTGCCAGCAGTCCACTGGGGGGAAACACCATATATTTT
many	.	TRBJ1-1	TRBV6-1	CASSIDRTNTEAFF	TGTGCCAGCAGTATAGACAGGACGAACACTGAAGCTTTCTTT
many	.	TRBJ2-7	TRBV12-3/TRBV12-4	CASSLEARHSSSYEQYF	TGTGCCAGCAGTTTAGAGGCCAGGCACTCCAGCTCCTACGAGCAGTACTTC
many	.	TRBJ1-1	TRBV12-3/TRBV12-4	CASSIQIMNTEAFF	TGTGCCAGCAGTATACAGATCATGAACACTGAAGCTTTCTTT
many	.	TRBJ1-2	TRBV27	CASSLRSRDRDYGYTF	TGTGCCAGCAGTTTAAGATCGCGGGATCGGGACTATGGCTACACCTTC
many	TRBD1	TRBJ2-1	TRBV7-2	CASSFRQGDEQFF	TGTGCCAGCAGCTTCCGACAGGGCGATGAGCAGTTCTTC
many	.	TRBJ1-1	TRBV6-1	CASGMVLNTEAFF	TGTGCCAGCGGAATGGTGTTGAACACTGAAGCTTTCTTT
many	.	TRBJ2-7	TRBV5-1	CASSLDPVYEQYF	TGCGCCAGCAGCTTGGACCCGGTCTACGAGCAGTACTTC
many	.	TRBJ1-2	TRBV7-2	CASSLQISNYGYTF	TGTGCCAGCAGCTTGCAGATTTCCAACTATGGCTACACCTTC
many	.	TRBJ2-4	TRBV20-1	CSARVTSGAKNIQYF	TGCAGTGCTAGGGTCACCTCCGGAGCCAAAAACATTCAGTACTTC
many	.	TRBJ2-7	TRBV5-6	CASSLRLKAEQYF	TGTGCCAGCAGCTTGAGGCTAAAAGCCGAGCAGTACTTC